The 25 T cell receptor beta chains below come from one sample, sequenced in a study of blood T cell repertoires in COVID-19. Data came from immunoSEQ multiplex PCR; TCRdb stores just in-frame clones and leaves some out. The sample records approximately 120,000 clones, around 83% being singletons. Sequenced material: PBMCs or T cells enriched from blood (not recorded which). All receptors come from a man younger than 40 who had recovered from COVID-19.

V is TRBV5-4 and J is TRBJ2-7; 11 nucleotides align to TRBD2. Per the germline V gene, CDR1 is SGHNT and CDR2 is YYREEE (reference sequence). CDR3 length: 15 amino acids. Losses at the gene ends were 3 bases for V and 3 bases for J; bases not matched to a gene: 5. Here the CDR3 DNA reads TGTGCCAGCAGCTGGGGCGGGACTAGCGGCTACGAGCAGTACTTC. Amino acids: CASSWGGTSGYEQYF.

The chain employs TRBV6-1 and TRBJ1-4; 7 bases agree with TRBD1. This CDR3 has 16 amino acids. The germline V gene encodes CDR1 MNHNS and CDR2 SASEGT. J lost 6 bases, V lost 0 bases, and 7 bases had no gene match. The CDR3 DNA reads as TGTGCCAGCAGTGAAGCCCCCGGGACAGTAGATGAAAAACTGTTTTTT. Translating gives CASSEAPGTVDEKLFF.

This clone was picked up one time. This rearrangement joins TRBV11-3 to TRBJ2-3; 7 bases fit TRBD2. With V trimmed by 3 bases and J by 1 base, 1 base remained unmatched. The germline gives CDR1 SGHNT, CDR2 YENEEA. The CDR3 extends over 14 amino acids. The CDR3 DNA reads TGTGCCAGCAGCTTGAGCGGGGGCACAGATACGCAGTATTTT. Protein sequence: CASSLSGGTDTQYF.

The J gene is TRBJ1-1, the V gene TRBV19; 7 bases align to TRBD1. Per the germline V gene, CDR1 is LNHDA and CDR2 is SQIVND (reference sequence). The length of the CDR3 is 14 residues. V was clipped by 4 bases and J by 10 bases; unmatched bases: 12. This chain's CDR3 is CASSKSGTVGRAFF. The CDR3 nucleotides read TGTGCCAGTAGTAAGTCAGGGACAGTTGGACGAGCTTTCTTT.

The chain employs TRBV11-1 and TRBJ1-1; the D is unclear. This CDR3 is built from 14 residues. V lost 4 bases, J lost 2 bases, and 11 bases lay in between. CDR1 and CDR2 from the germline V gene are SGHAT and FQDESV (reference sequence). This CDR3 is CASSWARVNTEAFF. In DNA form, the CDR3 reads TGTGCCAGCAGCTGGGCGAGGGTTAACACTGAAGCTTTCTTT.

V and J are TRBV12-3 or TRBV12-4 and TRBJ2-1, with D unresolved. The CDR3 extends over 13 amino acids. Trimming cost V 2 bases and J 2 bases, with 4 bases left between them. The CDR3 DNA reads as TGTGCCAGCAGTTTAACTACCTACAATGAGCAGTTCTTC. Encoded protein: CASSLTTYNEQFF.

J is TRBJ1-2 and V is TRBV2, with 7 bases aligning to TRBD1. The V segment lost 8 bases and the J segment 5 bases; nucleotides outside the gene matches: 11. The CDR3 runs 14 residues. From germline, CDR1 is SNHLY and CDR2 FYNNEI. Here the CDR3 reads CASRRGTDLYGYTF. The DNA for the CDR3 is TGTGCCAGCCGCAGAGGGACAGATCTATATGGCTACACCTTC.

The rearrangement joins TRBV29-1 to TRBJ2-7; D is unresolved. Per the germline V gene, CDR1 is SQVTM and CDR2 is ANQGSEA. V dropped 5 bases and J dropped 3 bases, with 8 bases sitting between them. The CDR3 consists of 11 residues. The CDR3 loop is CSVHGSYEQYF. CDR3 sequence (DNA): TGCAGCGTTCATGGCAGCTACGAGCAGTACTTC.

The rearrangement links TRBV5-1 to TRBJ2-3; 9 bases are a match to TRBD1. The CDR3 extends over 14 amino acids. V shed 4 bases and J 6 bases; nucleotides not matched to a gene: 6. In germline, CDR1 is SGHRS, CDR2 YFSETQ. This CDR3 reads CASSPFGQGDTQYF. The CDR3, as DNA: TGCGCCAGCAGCCCCTTTGGACAGGGGGATACGCAGTATTTT.

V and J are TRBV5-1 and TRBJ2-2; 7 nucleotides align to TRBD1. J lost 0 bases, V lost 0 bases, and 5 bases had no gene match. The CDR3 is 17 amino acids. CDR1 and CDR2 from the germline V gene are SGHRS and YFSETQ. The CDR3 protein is CASSLAGDSANTGELFF. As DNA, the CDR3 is TGCGCCAGCAGCTTGGCCGGGGACAGCGCGAACACCGGGGAGCTGTTTTTT.

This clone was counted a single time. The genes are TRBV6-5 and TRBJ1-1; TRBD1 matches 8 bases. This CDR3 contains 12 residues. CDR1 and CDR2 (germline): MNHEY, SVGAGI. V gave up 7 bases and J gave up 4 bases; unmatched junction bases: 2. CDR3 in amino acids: CASNTGGTEAFF. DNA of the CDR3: TGTGCCAGCAACACAGGGGGCACTGAAGCTTTCTTT.

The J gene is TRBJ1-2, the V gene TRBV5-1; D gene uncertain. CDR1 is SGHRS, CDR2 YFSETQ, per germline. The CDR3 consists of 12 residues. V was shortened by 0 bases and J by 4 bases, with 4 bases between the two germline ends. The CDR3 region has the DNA TGCGCCAGCAGCTTGGAGCCCTATGGCTACACCTTC. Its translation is CASSLEPYGYTF.

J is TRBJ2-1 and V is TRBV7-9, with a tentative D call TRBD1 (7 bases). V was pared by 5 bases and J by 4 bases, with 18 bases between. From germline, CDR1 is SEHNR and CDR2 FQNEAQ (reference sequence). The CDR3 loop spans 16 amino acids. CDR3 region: CASSPQGGSSYNEQFF. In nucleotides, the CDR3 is TGTGCCAGCAGCCCTCAGGGGGGTTCGTCTTACAATGAGCAGTTCTTC. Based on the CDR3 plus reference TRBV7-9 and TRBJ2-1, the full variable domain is DTGVSQNPRHKITKRGQNVTFRCDPISEHNRLYWYRQTLGQGPEFLTYFQNEAQLEKSRLLSDRFSAERPKGSFSTLEIQRTEQGDSAMYLCASSPQGGSSYNEQFFGPGTRLTVL.

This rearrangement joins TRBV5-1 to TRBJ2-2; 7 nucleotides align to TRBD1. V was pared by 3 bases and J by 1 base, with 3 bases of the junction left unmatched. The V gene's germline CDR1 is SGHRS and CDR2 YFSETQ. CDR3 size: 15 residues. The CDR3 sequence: CASSWDSKNTGELFF. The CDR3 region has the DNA TGCGCCAGCAGCTGGGACAGCAAGAACACCGGGGAGCTGTTTTTT.

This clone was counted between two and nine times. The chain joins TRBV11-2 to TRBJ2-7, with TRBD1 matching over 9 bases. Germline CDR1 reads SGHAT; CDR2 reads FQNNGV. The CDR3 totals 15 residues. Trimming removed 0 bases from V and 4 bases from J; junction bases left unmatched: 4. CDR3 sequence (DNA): TGTGCCAGCAGCTTAGAACAGGGGGCATTGTACGAGCAGTACTTC. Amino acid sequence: CASSLEQGALYEQYF.

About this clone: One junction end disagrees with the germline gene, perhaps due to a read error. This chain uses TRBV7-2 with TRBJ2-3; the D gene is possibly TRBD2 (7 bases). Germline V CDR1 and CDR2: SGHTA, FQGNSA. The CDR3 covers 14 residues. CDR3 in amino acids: CASSLGGGPNTQYF. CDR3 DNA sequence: TGTGCCAGCAGTTTAGGGGGGGGCCCGAATACGCAGTATTTT. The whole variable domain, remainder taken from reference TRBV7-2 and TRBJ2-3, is GAGVSQSPSNKVTEKGKDVELRCDPISGHTALYWYRQSLGQGLEFLIYFQGNSAPDKSGLPSDRFSAERTGGSVSTLTIQRTQQEDSAVYLCASSLGGGPNTQYFGPGTRLTVL.

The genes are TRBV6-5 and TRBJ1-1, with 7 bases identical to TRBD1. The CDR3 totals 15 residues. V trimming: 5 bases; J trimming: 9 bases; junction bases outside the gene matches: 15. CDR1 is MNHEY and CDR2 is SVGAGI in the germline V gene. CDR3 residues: CASSTGQVQALKAFF. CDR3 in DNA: TGTGCCAGCAGTACTGGACAGGTCCAGGCCCTAAAAGCTTTCTTT.

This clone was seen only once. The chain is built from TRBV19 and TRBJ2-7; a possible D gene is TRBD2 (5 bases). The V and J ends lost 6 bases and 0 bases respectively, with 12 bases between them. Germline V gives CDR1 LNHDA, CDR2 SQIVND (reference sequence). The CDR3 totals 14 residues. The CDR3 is CASRAGILSYEQYF. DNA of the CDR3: TGTGCCAGTAGGGCCGGGATCCTCTCCTACGAGCAGTACTTC.

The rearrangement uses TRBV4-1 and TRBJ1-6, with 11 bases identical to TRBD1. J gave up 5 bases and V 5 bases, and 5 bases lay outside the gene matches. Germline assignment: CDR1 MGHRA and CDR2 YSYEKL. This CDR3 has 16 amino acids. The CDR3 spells CASSEKGQGDNSPLHF. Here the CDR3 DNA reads TGCGCCAGCAGCGAGAAGGGACAGGGGGATAATTCACCCCTCCACTTT.

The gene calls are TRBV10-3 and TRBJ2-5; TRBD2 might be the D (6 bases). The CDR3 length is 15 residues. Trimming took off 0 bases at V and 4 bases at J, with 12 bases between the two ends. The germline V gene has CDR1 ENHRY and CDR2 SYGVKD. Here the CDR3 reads CAISESAGLGETQYF. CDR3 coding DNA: TGTGCCATCAGTGAGTCTGCGGGGCTCGGAGAGACCCAGTACTTC.

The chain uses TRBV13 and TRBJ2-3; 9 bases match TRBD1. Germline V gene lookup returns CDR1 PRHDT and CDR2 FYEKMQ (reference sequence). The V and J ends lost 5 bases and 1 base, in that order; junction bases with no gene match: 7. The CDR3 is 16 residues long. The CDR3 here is CASSTGTGRGTDTQYF. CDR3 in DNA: TGTGCCAGCAGCACAGGGACAGGGCGGGGCACAGATACGCAGTATTTT.

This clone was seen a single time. CDR3 nucleotide sequence: TGTGCCAGCAGTAAAGGGGGACAGGGGGCCTATTCCTATGGCTACACCTTC. This sequence encodes CASSKGGQGAYSYGYTF. This chain links TRBV6-1 with TRBJ1-2, with 12 bases aligning to TRBD1. The CDR3 contains 17 residues. The J segment lost 4 bases and the V segment lost 5 bases, leaving 11 bases of the junction unmatched. Looked up from germline, CDR1 is MNHNS and CDR2 is SASEGT.

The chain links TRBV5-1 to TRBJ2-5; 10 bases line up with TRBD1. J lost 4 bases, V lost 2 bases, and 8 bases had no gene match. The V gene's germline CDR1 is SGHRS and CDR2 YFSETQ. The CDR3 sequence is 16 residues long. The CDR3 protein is CASSFSRQGAGETQYF. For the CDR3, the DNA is TGCGCCAGCAGCTTTTCCCGACAGGGGGCCGGAGAGACCCAGTACTTC.

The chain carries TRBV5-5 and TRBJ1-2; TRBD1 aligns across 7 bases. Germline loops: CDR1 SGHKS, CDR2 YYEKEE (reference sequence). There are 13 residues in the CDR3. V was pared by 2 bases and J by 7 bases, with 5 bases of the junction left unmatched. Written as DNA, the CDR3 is TGTGCCAGCAGCTTTGACAGGGTAGTTGGCTACACCTTC. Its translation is CASSFDRVVGYTF.

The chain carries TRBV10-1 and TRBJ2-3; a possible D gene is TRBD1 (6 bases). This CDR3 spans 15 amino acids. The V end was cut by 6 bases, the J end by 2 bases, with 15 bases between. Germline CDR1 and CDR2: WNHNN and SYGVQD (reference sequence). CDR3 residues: CASSWGHVNTDTQYF. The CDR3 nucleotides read TGCGCCAGCAGCTGGGGACACGTCAACACAGATACGCAGTATTTT.